This T cell receptor (beta chain) is from a study of T cell repertoires in cytomegalovirus infection. Study-wide background: CMV infection together with matching HLA type was indicated by public TCR beta signatures.

Whole-study results and caveats: Within the response measured ex vivo, HLA-C-restricted CMV-specific TCR beta clonotypes were dominant.

V dropped 5 bases and J dropped 0; count of bases not matched to a gene: 7. Germline-derived CDR1 and CDR2 are SEHNR and FQNEAQ (reference sequence). The CDR3 has 17 residues. This clonotype was observed at least ten times. Its antigen remains unidentified. MiXCR was run by TCRdb on the reads, yielding one entry per CDR3 protein. The sample holds roughly 500,000 distinct CDR3 sequences, around 10% seen once. The origin of this receptor is a human donor in good health (CMV status not recorded). Some clones in this sample may be carry-over from other donors' samples. The genes are TRBV7-9 and TRBJ2-6; 7 bases are shared with TRBD2. Sequenced input: PBMCs. CDR3 protein: CASSPGGRYSGANVLTF. As DNA, the CDR3 is TGTGCCAGCAGCCCGGGGGGACGGTACTCTGGGGCCAACGTCCTGACTTTC.